This TCR beta chain came from a study of T-cell memory formation after mild COVID-19. TCRdb re-called the 5' RACE reads with MiXCR, one entry per CDR3 protein. The table records 470,000 or so distinct CDR3 sequences, under 20% of them present only once. From germline, CDR1 is KGHDR and CDR2 SFDVKD. This CDR3 contains 16 residues. V was clipped by 2 bases and J by 5 bases; unmatched bases: 8. A few counts support this clonotype. The TCR comes from a young man who had mild COVID-19 (a few samples of this study predate the infection). Cell type and time point are not known. The J gene is TRBJ1-2, the V gene TRBV24-1, with 9 bases identical to TRBD1. The sequenced sample consisted of PBMCs or a T cell subset sorted from them (not recorded which). CDR3 sequence (DNA): TGTGCCACCAGTGATTCGATCGGGACAGGGTTATATGGCTACACCTTC. Amino acids: CATSDSIGTGLYGYTF.